A single T cell receptor (beta chain) is shown here with its context. Assay: immunoSEQ multiplex PCR; the TCRdb copy retains only in-frame clones and omits some. The sample shows 11,000 or so clones, around 75% of them seen only once. The sample originates from a study of somatic mutations in cytotoxic T cells in rheumatoid arthritis. V was pared by 5 bases and J by 0 bases, with 11 bases between. Germline V lookup: CDR1 MDHEN, CDR2 SYDVKM. The CDR3 totals 15 residues. The receptor was isolated from a man in his 60s in good health. Sequenced sample: CD8+ T cells sorted from blood. The chain combines TRBV28 with TRBJ1-5, with a tentative D call TRBD1 (5 bases). The CDR3 nucleotides read TGTGCCAGCAGTCAGACAGTAAATAGCAATCAGCCCCAGCATTTT. Protein: CASSQTVNSNQPQHF.